Presented here are 5 T cell receptor beta chains from one specimen sequenced in a study of blood T cells in healthy people across ages. With a J-beta primer mix and a sample-barcoded 5' primer, a second PCR ran roughly 6 to 11 cycles. TCRdb recomputed calls from the 5' RACE reads with MiXCR, one row per CDR3 protein. Of hundreds of thousands of distinct CDR3 sequences listed, under 30% were seen once; the top ten hold less than 9%. In addition, the sample was reused for a study of T cells of mothers and their children.

The sequenced sample was blood. Source of these receptors: a boy aged 10-17 years in good health.

The rearrangement uses TRBV6-1 and TRBJ2-7; 9 bases agree with TRBD1. This CDR3 contains 15 residues. With 2 bases clipped from V and 4 bases from J, the junction kept 6 bases outside the gene matches. Germline V gives CDR1 MNHNS, CDR2 SASEGT. Here the CDR3 reads CASSEPGTGKYEQYF. The CDR3 DNA reads as TGTGCCAGCAGTGAACCGGGGACAGGGAAGTACGAGCAGTACTTC.

The rearrangement links TRBV27 to TRBJ2-7, with 9 bases that match TRBD1. Germline lookup yields CDR1 MNHEY and CDR2 SMNVEV (reference sequence). V was clipped by 6 bases and J by 3 bases; unmatched bases: 9. The CDR3 spans 15 residues. This CDR3 reads CASSLRGTGFYEQYF. CDR3 nucleotides: TGTGCCAGCAGCCTCCGTGGGACAGGGTTCTACGAGCAGTACTTC.

This clonotype was counted between two and nine times. It is likely a read error, because the conserved phenylalanine at the end of the CDR3 is missing. The V gene is TRBV20-1, the J gene TRBJ1-6; D is ambiguous. The germline gives CDR1 DFQATT, CDR2 SNEGSKA (reference sequence). The CDR3 is 13 amino acids. V lost 7 bases and J 6 bases, leaving 13 bases between the germline ends. The CDR3 nucleotides are TGCAGTGTTAAGCGGACCTTTAATTCACCCCTCCACCTT. It translates to CSVKRTFNSPLHL.

This clonotype was recorded many times. The V call is TRBV6-5, the J call TRBJ2-2, with a tentative D call TRBD1 (6 bases). The CDR3 extends over 15 amino acids. Germline V CDR1 and CDR2: MNHEY, SVGAGI. The V end lost 2 bases, the J end lost 4 bases, and 11 bases lay between the germline ends. DNA for the CDR3: TGTGCCAGCAGTTACGGTCAGGGGAGCACCGGGGAGCTGTTTTTT. Translated: CASSYGQGSTGELFF.

This clonotype occurred a few times. The chain employs TRBV6-4 and TRBJ2-1, with D maybe TRBD1 (5 bases). Germline loops: CDR1 MRHNA, CDR2 SNTAGT. The CDR3 loop spans 16 amino acids. The V end was cut by 0 bases, the J end by 3 bases, with 12 bases between. This chain's CDR3 is CASSDSFRTNYNEQFF. The CDR3 nucleotides read TGTGCCAGCAGTGACTCGTTCCGGACAAACTACAATGAGCAGTTCTTC.